This T cell receptor beta chain was identified in a study of regulatory and conventional T cells in RAG deficiency. On this clone: Its antigen remains unidentified.

General study findings and limits: RAG-deficient patients showed markedly lower Shannon entropy and higher Simpson indices than control T-cell subsets. Compared with controls, unique Treg TCR beta sequences dropped around 90-fold in Omenn syndrome and CID/AS. In Omenn syndrome, Treg and Tconv repertoires overlapped >75%.

Between the trimmed V and J ends, which lost 5 bases and 7 bases, there was a span of 14 bases. Germline V CDR1 and CDR2: MDHEN, SYDVKM. The CDR3 totals 13 residues. Sequencing used immunoSEQ multiplex PCR; TCRdb keeps in-frame clones, though not all of them. This table holds 30,000 to 40,000 clones, about 88% found once. The same data also went into a second study, on regulatory T cells. That report notes: Amplification used 52 TRBV primers and 13 TRBJ primers. Patient repertoires had restricted TRB V-J pairs and skewed V and J usage, most in Tregs.

Sequenced sample: CD8+ T cells sorted from blood. The rearrangement uses TRBV28 and TRBJ1-1; maybe TRBD1 (6 bases). The sequence derives from a human donor in good health. The DNA for the CDR3 is TGTGCCAGCAGTCTTACAGGGATCGGTGAAGCTTTCTTT. As protein: CASSLTGIGEAFF.